The 22 T cell receptor beta chains below come from one sample, sequenced in a study of blood T cell repertoires in COVID-19. Method: immunoSEQ multiplex PCR; TCRdb's copy keeps in-frame clones and lacks some. This table has 200,000 to 300,000 clones, 88% appearing once. The sequenced sample was peripheral blood. These receptor sequences come from a woman aged 30 to 39 with acute or convalescent COVID-19.

In DNA form, the CDR3 reads TGTGCCAGCAGTCCACTCGGGTACGAGCAGTACTTC. Its protein is CASSPLGYEQYF. The chain couples TRBV6-5 to TRBJ2-7; D is ambiguous. The germline CDR1 and CDR2 sequences are MNHEY and SVGAGI. The CDR3 is 12 residues long. V was cut by 5 bases and J by 4 bases, with 9 bases left in between.

The chain carries TRBV19 and TRBJ2-1; D may be TRBD1 (5 bases). Per germline, CDR1 LNHDA and CDR2 SQIVND (reference sequence). Trimming took off 1 base at V and 0 bases at J, with 10 bases between the two ends. The CDR3 has 16 residues. This CDR3 is CASSIVPGSSYNEQFF. DNA of the CDR3: TGTGCCAGTAGTATAGTACCAGGGTCCTCCTACAATGAGCAGTTCTTC.

The chain joins TRBV19 to TRBJ1-5; tentatively, D is TRBD1 (6 bases). The germline gives CDR1 LNHDA, CDR2 SQIVND (reference sequence). V lost 9 bases and J lost 4, with 16 bases in between. The CDR3 runs 14 residues. The CDR3 reads CASTTMTGNQPQHF. CDR3 nucleotide sequence: TGTGCCAGCACAACTATGACAGGTAATCAGCCCCAGCATTTT.

The chain joins TRBV10-3 to TRBJ2-5; maybe TRBD2 (6 bases). The V and J ends lost 4 bases and 1 base respectively, with 13 bases between them. Germline V gene data show CDR1 as ENHRY and CDR2 as SYGVKD. There are 15 residues in the CDR3. This CDR3 reads CAISGRGGVQETQYF. CDR3 nucleotides: TGTGCCATCAGTGGGAGGGGCGGGGTCCAAGAGACCCAGTACTTC.

The rearrangement links TRBV27 to TRBJ2-4; D gene ambiguous. The CDR3 is 13 residues long. Germline lookup yields CDR1 MNHEY and CDR2 SMNVEV (reference sequence). The V gene lost 5 bases and the J gene lost 0 bases, with 5 bases spanning the gap. CDR3 residues: CASSIKAKNIQYF. CDR3 in DNA: TGTGCCAGCAGTATTAAAGCCAAAAACATTCAGTACTTC.

This chain connects TRBV9 to TRBJ2-1; possibly TRBD2 for D (6 bases). Between the trimmed V and J ends, which lost 3 bases and 2 bases, there was a span of 15 bases. The germline V gene encodes CDR1 SGDLS and CDR2 YYNGEE. This CDR3 spans 16 amino acids. The CDR3 loop is CASSGATGGAYNEQFF. The CDR3 coding sequence is TGTGCCAGCAGCGGGGCCACCGGGGGAGCCTACAATGAGCAGTTCTTC.

J is TRBJ2-2 and V is TRBV5-6; no definite D call. V dropped 1 base and J dropped 2 bases, with 12 bases sitting between them. The CDR3 extends over 16 amino acids. Germline loops: CDR1 SGHDT, CDR2 YYEEEE. The CDR3 sequence: CASSLIWPRNTGELFF. CDR3 coding DNA: TGTGCCAGCAGCTTGATCTGGCCCCGAAACACCGGGGAGCTGTTTTTT.

The rearrangement links TRBV5-6 to TRBJ2-2; a weak D match, TRBD1 (6 bases). V dropped 1 base and J dropped 4 bases, with 14 bases sitting between them. The germline V gene encodes CDR1 SGHDT and CDR2 YYEEEE. This CDR3 region has 16 residues. CDR3 protein: CASSLRTGIGTGELFF. The CDR3 DNA sequence: TGTGCCAGCAGCTTGCGAACAGGGATTGGCACCGGGGAGCTGTTTTTT.

The V call is TRBV5-4, the J call TRBJ1-2; the match to TRBD1 covers 9 bases. The J segment lost 4 bases and the V segment lost 8 bases, leaving 3 bases of the junction unmatched. The CDR3 covers 12 residues. CDR1 is SGHNT, CDR2 YYREEE, per germline (reference sequence). The DNA for the CDR3 is TGTGCCAGTGGGACAGGGCTCTATGGCTACACCTTC. Encoded protein: CASGTGLYGYTF.

The rearrangement joins TRBV25-1 to TRBJ2-2; the D gene is possibly TRBD1 (5 bases). This CDR3 is 15 amino acids long. V was shortened by 1 base and J by 6 bases, with 12 bases between the two germline ends. Germline CDR1 is MGHDK and CDR2 is SYGVNS. CDR3 in DNA: TGTGCCAGCAGTGAATCATCAGGGATGGCCGGGGAGCTGTTTTTT. Protein: CASSESSGMAGELFF.

V is TRBV7-9 and J is TRBJ2-1; 8 nucleotides align to TRBD1. With V trimmed by 3 bases and J by 6 bases, 7 bases remained unmatched. This CDR3 spans 15 amino acids. Germline CDR1 SEHNR, CDR2 FQNEAQ (reference sequence). The CDR3 here is CASSFRQGIGNEQFF. CDR3 DNA: TGTGCCAGCAGCTTTAGACAGGGGATAGGCAATGAGCAGTTCTTC.

The rearrangement uses TRBV19 and TRBJ2-7, with 8 bases that match TRBD1. This CDR3 comprises 14 residues. Germline lookup yields CDR1 LNHDA and CDR2 SQIVND (reference sequence). Trimming took 5 bases from V and 1 from J; bases not matched to a gene: 4. The CDR3 DNA follows: TGTGCCAGTAGTTACCAGGGGGCTTCCTACGAGCAGTACTTC. It is translated as CASSYQGASYEQYF.

The chain couples TRBV6-5 to TRBJ2-7; 9 nucleotides align to TRBD2. The ends lost 4 bases at V and 6 bases at J; junction bases unmatched: 13. Germline lookup yields CDR1 MNHEY and CDR2 SVGAGI. This CDR3 has 16 residues. The CDR3 bases are TGTGCCAGCAGTTTAAGACTAGCGGACATTCCAGGCGAGCAGTACTTC. It codes for CASSLRLADIPGEQYF.

This clone was found once. The chain is built from TRBV28 and TRBJ1-1; 9 bases line up with TRBD1. Germline lookup yields CDR1 MDHEN and CDR2 SYDVKM. The CDR3 is 16 amino acids. Unmatched junction bases numbered 12, after V lost 5 bases and J lost 5 bases. The DNA of the CDR3 is TGTGCCAGCAGTGGCCAGGGACAGGGACAGCGAACTGAAGCTTTCTTT. It codes for CASSGQGQGQRTEAFF.

The V and J genes are TRBV5-1 and TRBJ2-7; TRBD2 might be the D (6 bases). The DNA end is more similar to TRBJ2-1, so the J call may be wrong. Germline CDR1 and CDR2: SGHRS and YFSETQ. This CDR3 contains 16 residues. CDR3 residues: CASSLQEAGPYNEQFF. In DNA, the CDR3 is TGCGCCAGCAGCTTGCAGGAGGCGGGGCCCTACAATGAGCAGTTCTTC.

This sequence joins TRBV29-1 and TRBJ2-1, with 8 bases identical to TRBD2. The CDR3 has 13 residues. V shed 6 bases, J shed 9 bases, and the junction held 10 bases outside the gene matches. Germline loops: CDR1 SQVTM, CDR2 ANQGSEA. The CDR3 bases are TGCAGCGTCGCCTCTTTAGCGGGACCTGAGCAGTTCTTC. Translating gives CSVASLAGPEQFF.

The chain couples TRBV5-1 to TRBJ2-1; 9 nucleotides align to TRBD2. Per germline, CDR1 SGHRS and CDR2 YFSETQ. V lost 0 bases to trimming and J lost 8 bases; unmatched junction nucleotides: 6. The CDR3 sequence is 15 residues long. The CDR3 sequence: CASSLEGGRAYEQFF. DNA of the CDR3: TGCGCCAGCAGCTTGGAGGGCGGGAGGGCATATGAGCAGTTCTTC.

Turning to this clone: The sample has other DNA sequences that encode this CDR3 too. V is TRBV5-6 and J is TRBJ1-2; TRBD1 matches 8 bases. The CDR3 contains 13 residues. Germline V lookup: CDR1 SGHDT, CDR2 YYEEEE. J gave up 5 bases and V 4 bases, and 4 bases lay outside the gene matches. The DNA for the CDR3 is TGTGCCAGCAGCGCGGACAGGGAGTATGGCTACACCTTC. Its protein product is CASSADREYGYTF.

The chain employs TRBV4-3 and TRBJ1-5; TRBD1 might be the D (5 bases). Trimming took 5 bases from V and 1 from J, leaving 12 bases between them. Germline loops: CDR1 LGHNA, CDR2 YSLEER. The CDR3 is made up of 15 amino acids. For the CDR3, the DNA is TGCGCCAGCAGCTCCAGACAGACCAGCAATCAGCCCCAGCATTTT. Its protein is CASSSRQTSNQPQHF.

As DNA, the CDR3 is TGCGCCAGCAGCTGGACCCGGGACATGTTGTTAGATACGCAGTATTTT. Translating it yields CASSWTRDMLLDTQYF. J is TRBJ2-3 and V is TRBV4-3; D might be TRBD1 (6 bases). Germline CDR1 LGHNA, CDR2 YSLEER. The CDR3 consists of 16 residues. V was pared by 5 bases and J by 5 bases, with 20 bases between.

This chain connects TRBV4-3 to TRBJ2-7; 8 bases map to TRBD1. The CDR3 contains 15 residues. Germline V gene data show CDR1 as LGHNA and CDR2 as YSLEER. Trimming removed 3 bases from V and 3 bases from J; junction bases left unmatched: 7. The CDR3 DNA follows: TGCGCCAGCAGCCAGGGAGACAGGGGCTACTACGAGCAGTACTTC. Encoded protein: CASSQGDRGYYEQYF.

This clone appeared once. The chain combines TRBV5-1 with TRBJ1-6, with 10 bases identical to TRBD1. After removal of 4 bases from V and 5 bases from J, the junction contained 3 bases not matched to a gene. The germline V gene has CDR1 SGHRS and CDR2 YFSETQ. The CDR3 sequence is 15 residues long. The chain's CDR3 is CASSPGTGDNSPLHF. DNA of the CDR3: TGCGCCAGCAGCCCAGGGACAGGGGATAATTCACCCCTCCACTTT.